This T cell receptor beta chain was obtained from a study of post-analysis software for immune sequencing data. The study, taken as a whole, reports: The five TRBV segments detected at higher frequency in patients than in controls included TRBV5-6, TRBV5-1 and TRBV20-1.

A remark on this clonotype: Antigen: not known.

The V end lost 3 bases, the J end lost 5 bases, and 13 bases lay between the germline ends. The CDR3 has 14 amino acids. The library was made from cDNA and included unique molecular identifiers. TCRdb used MiXCR to reprocess the PCR reads, holding one entry per CDR3 protein. The sample contains approximately 770,000 distinct CDR3 sequences, 40% to 55% of which appear only once. The sequence was obtained from a girl between 5 and 17 years old with multiple sclerosis. The chain uses TRBV12-3 or TRBV12-4 and TRBJ1-2; no definite D call. Material: blood. The CDR3 sequence: CASSFVPVGYGYTF. CDR3 in DNA: TGTGCCAGCAGTTTTGTCCCAGTCGGATATGGCTACACCTTC.